This T cell receptor beta chain was recovered during a study of T-cell reconstitution after alpha-beta-depleted transplantation in children. Worth noting for this clonotype: The antigen remains undetermined.

Germline-derived CDR1 and CDR2 are MNHNS and SASEGT. This CDR3 contains 13 residues. Trimming stripped 6 bases from V and 5 bases from J, with 11 bases between. Unique molecular identifiers tagged the TCRbeta library. TCRdb used MiXCR to reprocess the PCR reads, holding one entry per CDR3 protein. Among 300,000 to 400,000 distinct CDR3 sequences listed, approximately 23% were seen once. General study results and limits: There were reportedly several hundred expanded graft clones from which alpha-beta T cells came about two months after transplant. High day-60 TCRbeta diversity in some patients came from surviving recipient T cells and thymic progenitors. T-cell numbers and diversity one year post-transplant derived largely from freshly generated T cells.

The sample here was PBMCs, mostly from graft donor cells, taken 180 days after TCRalphabeta/CD19-depleted stem cell transplant. The chain couples TRBV6-1 to TRBJ2-1; D gene uncertain. This clonotype was obtained from a male patient between 5 and 17 years old who had a stem cell transplant for acute lymphoblastic leukemia, so the T cells may come from the graft donor. The CDR3 region is CASSLSANNEQFF. CDR3 coding DNA: TGTGCCAGCAGCCTGAGCGCCAACAATGAGCAGTTCTTC.